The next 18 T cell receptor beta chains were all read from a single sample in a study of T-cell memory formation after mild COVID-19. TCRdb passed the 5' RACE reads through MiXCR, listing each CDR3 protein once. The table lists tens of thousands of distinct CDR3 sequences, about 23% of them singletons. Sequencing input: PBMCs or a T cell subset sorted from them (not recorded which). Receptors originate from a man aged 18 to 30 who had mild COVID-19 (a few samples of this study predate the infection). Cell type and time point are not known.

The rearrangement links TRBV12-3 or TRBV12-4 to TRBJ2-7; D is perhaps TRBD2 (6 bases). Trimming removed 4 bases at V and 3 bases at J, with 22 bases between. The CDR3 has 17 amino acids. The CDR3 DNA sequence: TGTGCCAGCAGTTCAGGGTTAGGTTGGGGGGAGGACTACGAGCAGTACTTC. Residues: CASSSGLGWGEDYEQYF.

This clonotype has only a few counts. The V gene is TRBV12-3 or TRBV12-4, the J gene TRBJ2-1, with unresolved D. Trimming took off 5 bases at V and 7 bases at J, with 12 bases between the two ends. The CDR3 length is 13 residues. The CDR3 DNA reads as TGTGCCAGCAGTCCCAGAGTTGGGAATGAGCAGTTCTTC. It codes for CASSPRVGNEQFF.

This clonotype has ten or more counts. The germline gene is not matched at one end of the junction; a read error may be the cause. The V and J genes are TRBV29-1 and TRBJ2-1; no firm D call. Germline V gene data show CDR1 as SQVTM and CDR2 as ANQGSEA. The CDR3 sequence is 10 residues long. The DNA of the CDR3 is TGCAGCGTTGTCACAATCACAGAAATCTTC. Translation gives CSVVTITEIF.

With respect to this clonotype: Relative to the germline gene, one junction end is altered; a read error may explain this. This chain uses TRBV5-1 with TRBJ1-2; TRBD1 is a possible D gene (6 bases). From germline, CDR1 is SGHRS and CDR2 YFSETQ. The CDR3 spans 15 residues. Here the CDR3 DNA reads TGCGCCAGCTGCTTGGGAGGGGGACGGATATATGGCTACACCTTC. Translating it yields CASCLGGGRIYGYTF.

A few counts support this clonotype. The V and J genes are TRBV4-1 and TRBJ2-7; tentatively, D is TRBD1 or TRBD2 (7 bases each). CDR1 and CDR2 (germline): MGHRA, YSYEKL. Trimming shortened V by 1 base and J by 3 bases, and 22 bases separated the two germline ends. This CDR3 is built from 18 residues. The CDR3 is CASSQGPGREGASYEQYF. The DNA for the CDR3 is TGCGCCAGCAGCCAAGGGCCGGGAAGGGAGGGGGCAAGCTACGAGCAGTACTTC.

The CDR3 loop reads CASSLAGPRWYGYTF. The CDR3 region has the DNA TGTGCCAGCAGCTTAGCAGGCCCGAGGTGGTATGGCTACACCTTC. J is TRBJ1-2 and V is TRBV7-9; D not certain. V was clipped by 0 bases and J by 5 bases, with 13 bases between them. In germline, CDR1 is SEHNR, CDR2 FQNEAQ (reference sequence). The CDR3 length is 15 residues.

The CDR3: CASSIAGEVETQYF. CDR3 DNA: TGTGCCAGTAGTATAGCCGGGGAGGTGGAGACCCAGTACTTC. The genes are TRBV19 and TRBJ2-5, with D maybe TRBD2 (6 bases). The V end lost 1 base, the J end lost 5 bases, and 11 bases lay between the germline ends. The CDR3 runs to 14 residues. Per the germline V gene, CDR1 is LNHDA and CDR2 is SQIVND (reference sequence).

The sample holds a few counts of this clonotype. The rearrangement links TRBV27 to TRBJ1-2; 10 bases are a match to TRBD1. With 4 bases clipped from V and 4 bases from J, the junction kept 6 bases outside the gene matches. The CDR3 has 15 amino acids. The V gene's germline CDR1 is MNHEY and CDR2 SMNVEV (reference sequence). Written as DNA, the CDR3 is TGTGCCAGCAGTTGGGGACAGGGGCCTATCTATGGCTACACCTTC. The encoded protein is CASSWGQGPIYGYTF.

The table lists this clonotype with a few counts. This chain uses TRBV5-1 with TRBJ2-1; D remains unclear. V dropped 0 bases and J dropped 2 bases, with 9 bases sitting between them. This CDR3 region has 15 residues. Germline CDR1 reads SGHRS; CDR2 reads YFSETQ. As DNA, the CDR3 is TGCGCCAGCAGCTTGGCCGCAAGGCCCTACAATGAGCAGTTCTTC. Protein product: CASSLAARPYNEQFF.

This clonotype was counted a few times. The CDR3 protein is CASSESGGMTDTQYF. The CDR3, as DNA: TGCGCCAGCAGTGAGTCAGGGGGGATGACAGATACGCAGTATTTT. J is TRBJ2-3 and V is TRBV10-2; D is tentatively TRBD1 or TRBD2 (6 bases each). With 0 bases removed from V and 3 bases from J, the gap between germline ends came to 10 bases. Germline assignment: CDR1 WSHSY and CDR2 SAAADI. The CDR3 is 15 amino acids.

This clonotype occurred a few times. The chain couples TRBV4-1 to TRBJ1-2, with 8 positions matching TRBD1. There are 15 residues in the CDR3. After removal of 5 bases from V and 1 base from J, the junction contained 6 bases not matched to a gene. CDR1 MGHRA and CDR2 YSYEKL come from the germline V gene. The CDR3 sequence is CASSVPGQVNYGYTF. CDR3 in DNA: TGCGCCAGCAGCGTACCGGGACAGGTTAACTATGGCTACACCTTC.

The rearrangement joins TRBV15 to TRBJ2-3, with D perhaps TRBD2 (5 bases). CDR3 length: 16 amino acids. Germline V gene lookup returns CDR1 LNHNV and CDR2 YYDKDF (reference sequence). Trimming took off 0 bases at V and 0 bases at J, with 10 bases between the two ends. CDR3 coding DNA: TGTGCCACCAGCAGAGAAGCGGCGCCTAGCACAGATACGCAGTATTTT. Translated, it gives CATSREAAPSTDTQYF.

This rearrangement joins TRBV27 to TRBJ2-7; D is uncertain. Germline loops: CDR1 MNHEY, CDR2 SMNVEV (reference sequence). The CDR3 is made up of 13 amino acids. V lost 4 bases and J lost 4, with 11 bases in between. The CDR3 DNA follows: TGTGCCAGCAGTTCAAGTTCGTCGTACGAGCAGTACGTC. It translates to CASSSSSSYEQYV.

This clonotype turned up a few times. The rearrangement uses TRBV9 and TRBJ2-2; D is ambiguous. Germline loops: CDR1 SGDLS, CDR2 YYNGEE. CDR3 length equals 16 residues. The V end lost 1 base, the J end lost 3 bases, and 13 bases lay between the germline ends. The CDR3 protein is CASSVSRVRDTGELFF. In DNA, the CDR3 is TGTGCCAGCAGCGTATCAAGAGTTAGGGACACCGGGGAGCTGTTTTTT.

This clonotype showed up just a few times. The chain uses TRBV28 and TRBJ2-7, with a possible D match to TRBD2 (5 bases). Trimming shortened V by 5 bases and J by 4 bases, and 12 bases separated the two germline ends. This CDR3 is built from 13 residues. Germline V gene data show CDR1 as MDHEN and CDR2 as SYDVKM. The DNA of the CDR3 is TGTGCCAGCAGTCCTCGGGAATTTTACGAGCAGTACGTC. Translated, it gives CASSPREFYEQYV.

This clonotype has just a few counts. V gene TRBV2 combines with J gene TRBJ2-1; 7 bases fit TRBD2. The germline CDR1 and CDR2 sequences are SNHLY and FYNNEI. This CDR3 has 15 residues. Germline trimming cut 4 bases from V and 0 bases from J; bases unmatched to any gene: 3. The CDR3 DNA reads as TGTGCCAGCAGTGTGCGGGGGAGCTCCTACAATGAGCAGTTCTTC. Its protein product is CASSVRGSSYNEQFF.

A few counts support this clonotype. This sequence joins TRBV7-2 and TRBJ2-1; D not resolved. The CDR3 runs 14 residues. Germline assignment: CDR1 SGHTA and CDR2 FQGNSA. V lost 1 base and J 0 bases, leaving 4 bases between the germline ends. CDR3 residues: CASSLDDSYNEQFF. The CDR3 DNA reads TGTGCCAGCAGCTTAGACGACTCCTACAATGAGCAGTTCTTC.

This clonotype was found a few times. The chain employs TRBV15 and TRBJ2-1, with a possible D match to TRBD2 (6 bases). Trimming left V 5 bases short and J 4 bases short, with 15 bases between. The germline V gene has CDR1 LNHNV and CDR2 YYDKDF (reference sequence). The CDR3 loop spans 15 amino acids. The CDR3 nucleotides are TGTGCCACCAGCCCCCCCGCGGGGAAGTACAATGAGCAGTTCTTC. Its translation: CATSPPAGKYNEQFF.